Presented here are 10 T cell receptor beta chains from one specimen sequenced in a study of blood T cell repertoires in COVID-19. The protocol was immunoSEQ multiplex PCR, while the TCRdb copy is restricted to in-frame clones and leaves out a portion. Of tens of thousands of clones listed, 80% to 90% are singletons. Sequenced material: peripheral blood. The receptors were gathered from a woman of 80 years or more with acute or convalescent COVID-19.

There are a few counts of this clone. This rearrangement joins TRBV11-2 to TRBJ2-3; 11 nucleotides align to TRBD2. The germline V gene has CDR1 SGHAT and CDR2 FQNNGV. Trimming took 6 bases from V and 7 from J; bases not matched to a gene: 15. This CDR3 has 17 residues. CDR3 DNA sequence: TGTGCCAGCAGTGCTAGGGCTAGCGGGAGGTCGGTCTATACGCAGTATTTT. Amino acids: CASSARASGRSVYTQYF.

This clone has a handful of counts. The genes are TRBV30 and TRBJ1-2; maybe TRBD1 (5 bases). V was clipped by 3 bases and J by 0 bases, with 11 bases between them. Germline values: CDR1 GTSNPN, CDR2 SVGIG (reference sequence). CDR3 length: 14 residues. The DNA for the CDR3 is TGTGCCTGGAGCGCGGGGCTGGCTAACTATGGCTACACCTTC. It encodes CAWSAGLANYGYTF.

The J gene is TRBJ2-3, the V gene TRBV30, with TRBD2 identical over 10 bases. This CDR3 comprises 16 residues. Germline lookup yields CDR1 GTSNPN and CDR2 SVGIG (reference sequence). J was trimmed by 6 bases and V by 2 bases; bases with no gene match: 11. The CDR3 region is CAWSYGLAEELDTQYF. The CDR3 DNA is TGTGCCTGGAGTTACGGACTAGCGGAAGAACTCGATACGCAGTATTTT.

The chain recombines TRBV4-2 with TRBJ2-3, with D possibly TRBD1 on 8 matching bases. In germline, CDR1 is LGHNA, CDR2 YNFKEQ. This CDR3 spans 18 amino acids. Trimming removed 0 bases at V and 4 bases at J, with 20 bases between. The CDR3 protein is CASSQDPNGQGGADTQYF. CDR3 DNA sequence: TGTGCCAGCAGCCAAGACCCAAACGGACAGGGAGGGGCAGATACGCAGTATTTT.

V gene TRBV19 combines with J gene TRBJ1-2; a weak D match, TRBD1 (6 bases). The V and J ends lost 6 bases and 4 bases respectively, with 12 bases between them. The CDR3 spans 13 residues. Germline CDR1 and CDR2: LNHDA and SQIVND (reference sequence). CDR3 loop: CASRRGGAYGYTF. The CDR3 DNA reads TGTGCCAGTAGAAGGGGGGGAGCCTATGGCTACACCTTC.

This chain uses TRBV10-3 with TRBJ1-5, with 7 bases aligning to TRBD1. CDR3 size: 14 residues. CDR1 and CDR2 (germline): ENHRY, SYGVKD. V dropped 4 bases and J dropped 6; count of bases not matched to a gene: 6. The CDR3 DNA follows: TGTGCCATCAGTGGCGACAGGGACGGTCAGCCCCAGCATTTT. This sequence encodes CAISGDRDGQPQHF.

The rearrangement uses TRBV11-2 and TRBJ2-7, with TRBD1 identical over 8 bases. J lost 8 bases, V lost 1 base, and 16 bases had no gene match. This CDR3 comprises 17 residues. In germline, CDR1 is SGHAT, CDR2 FQNNGV. The CDR3 nucleotides read TGTGCCAGCAGCTTAGCCCTGACAGGGGTGACGATTCTTCAGCAGTACTTC. Its translation is CASSLALTGVTILQQYF. The complete variable domain, with remaining parts taken from reference TRBV11-2 and TRBJ2-7, reads EAGVAQSPRYKIIEKRQSVAFWCNPISGHATLYWYQQILGQGPKLLIQFQNNGVVDDSQLPKDRFSAERLKGVDSTLKIQPAKLEDSAVYLCASSLALTGVTILQQYFGPGTRLTVT.

This chain joins TRBV6-1 and TRBJ1-6; D is undetermined. The V gene's germline CDR1 is MNHNS and CDR2 SASEGT. The CDR3 covers 14 residues. The V and J ends lost 3 bases and 8 bases respectively, with 11 bases between them. CDR3 sequence (DNA): TGTGCCAGCAGTGATGGAGGGTTCGATTCACCCCTCCACTTT. It translates to CASSDGGFDSPLHF.

This chain links TRBV2 with TRBJ2-7, with D possibly being TRBD1 (5 bases). The CDR3 loop spans 14 amino acids. The germline V and J ends were trimmed by 7 bases and 6 bases, with 19 bases remaining between them. Germline CDR1 reads SNHLY; CDR2 reads FYNNEI. CDR3 protein: CASTGLRGFGEQYF. The CDR3 nucleotides read TGTGCCAGCACGGGCTTAAGGGGTTTTGGCGAGCAGTACTTC.

This chain links TRBV9 with TRBJ1-2; no clear D gene. Germline assignment: CDR1 SGDLS and CDR2 YYNGEE. The V and J ends lost 0 bases and 7 bases respectively, with 13 bases between them. The CDR3 sequence is 14 residues long. The CDR3 DNA sequence: TGTGCCAGCAGCGTAGGGAACAGCCAGACTGGCTACACCTTC. It translates to CASSVGNSQTGYTF.